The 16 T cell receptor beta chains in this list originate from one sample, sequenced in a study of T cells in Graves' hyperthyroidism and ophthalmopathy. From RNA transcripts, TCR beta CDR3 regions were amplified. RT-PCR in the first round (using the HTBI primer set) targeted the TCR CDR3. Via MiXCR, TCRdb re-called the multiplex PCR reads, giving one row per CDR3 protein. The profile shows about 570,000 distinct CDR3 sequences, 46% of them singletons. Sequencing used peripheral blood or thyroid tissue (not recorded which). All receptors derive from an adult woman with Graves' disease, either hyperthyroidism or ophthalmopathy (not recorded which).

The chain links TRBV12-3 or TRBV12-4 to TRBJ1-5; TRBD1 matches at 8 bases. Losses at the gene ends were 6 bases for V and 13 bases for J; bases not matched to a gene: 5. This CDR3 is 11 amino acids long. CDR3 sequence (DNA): TGTGCCAGCAGCGACGGACAGGGACAGCATTTT. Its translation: CASSDGQGQHF.

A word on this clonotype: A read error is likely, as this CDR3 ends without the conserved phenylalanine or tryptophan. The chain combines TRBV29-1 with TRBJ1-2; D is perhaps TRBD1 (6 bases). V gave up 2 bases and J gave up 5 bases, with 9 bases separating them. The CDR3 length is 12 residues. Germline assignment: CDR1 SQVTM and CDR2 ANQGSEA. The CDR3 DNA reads TGCAGCGTTGAACAGGGGAGGTATGGCTACACCCTC. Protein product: CSVEQGRYGYTL.

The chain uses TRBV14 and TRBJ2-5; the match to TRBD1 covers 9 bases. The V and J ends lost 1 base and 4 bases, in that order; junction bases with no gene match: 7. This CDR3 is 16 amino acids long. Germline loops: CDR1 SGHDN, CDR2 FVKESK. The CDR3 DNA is TGTGCCAGCAGCCAAGTTTCGGACAGGGGACGAGAGACCCAGTACTTC. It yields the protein CASSQVSDRGRETQYF. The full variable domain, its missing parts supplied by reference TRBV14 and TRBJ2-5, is EAGVTQFPSHSVIEKGQTVTLRCDPISGHDNLYWYRRVMGKEIKFLLHFVKESKQDESGMPNNRFLAERTGGTYSTLKVQPAELEDSGVYFCASSQVSDRGRETQYFGPGTRLLVL.

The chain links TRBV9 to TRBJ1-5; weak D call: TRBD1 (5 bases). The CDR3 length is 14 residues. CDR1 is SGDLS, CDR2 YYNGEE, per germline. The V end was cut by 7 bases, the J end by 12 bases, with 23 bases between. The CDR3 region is CASGGGGAVEVQHF. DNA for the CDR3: TGTGCCAGCGGGGGTGGAGGGGCGGTGGAGGTCCAGCATTTT.

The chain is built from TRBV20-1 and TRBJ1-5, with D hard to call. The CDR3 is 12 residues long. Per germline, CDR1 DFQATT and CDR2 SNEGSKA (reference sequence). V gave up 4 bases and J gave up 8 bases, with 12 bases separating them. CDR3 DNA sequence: TGCAGTGCTATGTCGTTCCCTGAGCCCCAGCATTTT. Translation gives CSAMSFPEPQHF.

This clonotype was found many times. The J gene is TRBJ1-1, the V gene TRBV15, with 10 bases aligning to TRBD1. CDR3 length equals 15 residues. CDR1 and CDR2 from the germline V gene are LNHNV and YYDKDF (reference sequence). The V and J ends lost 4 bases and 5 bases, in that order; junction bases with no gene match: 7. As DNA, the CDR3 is TGTGCCACCAGCAAGGGACAGGGGATGAGGACTGAAGCTTTCTTT. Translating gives CATSKGQGMRTEAFF. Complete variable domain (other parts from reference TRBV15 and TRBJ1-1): DAMVIQNPRYQVTQFGKPVTLSCSQTLNHNVMYWYQQKSSQAPKLLFHYYDKDFNNEADTPDNFQSRRPNTSFCFLDIRSPGLGDTAMYLCATSKGQGMRTEAFFGQGTRLTVV.

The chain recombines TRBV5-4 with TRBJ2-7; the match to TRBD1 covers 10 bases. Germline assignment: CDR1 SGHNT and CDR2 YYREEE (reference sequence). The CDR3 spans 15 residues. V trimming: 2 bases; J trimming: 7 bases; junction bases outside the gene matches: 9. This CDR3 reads CASSLPGQGSLEQYF. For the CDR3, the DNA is TGTGCCAGCAGCTTACCGGGACAGGGGTCCTTGGAGCAGTACTTC.

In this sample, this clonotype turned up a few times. This chain's CDR3 is CSAVVGSSYGYTF. As DNA, the CDR3 is TGCAGCGCTGTAGTGGGTTCGAGTTATGGCTACACCTTC. The chain links TRBV29-1 to TRBJ1-2; D unclear. V was pared by 7 bases and J by 5 bases, with 17 bases between. CDR3 size: 13 residues. Germline lookup yields CDR1 SQVTM and CDR2 ANQGSEA.

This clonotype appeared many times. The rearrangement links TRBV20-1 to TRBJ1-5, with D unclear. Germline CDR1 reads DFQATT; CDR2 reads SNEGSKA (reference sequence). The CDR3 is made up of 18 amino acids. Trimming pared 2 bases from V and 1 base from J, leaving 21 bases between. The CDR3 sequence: CSARNPYLMAASNQPQHF. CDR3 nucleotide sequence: TGCAGTGCTAGAAACCCGTACCTAATGGCAGCGAGCAATCAGCCCCAGCATTTT.

This CDR3 reads CASRVQANTEAFF. The CDR3 nucleotides read TGTGCCAGCAGAGTACAAGCGAACACTGAAGCTTTCTTT. V gene TRBV2 combines with J gene TRBJ1-1; D gene uncertain. The CDR3 covers 13 residues. Germline values: CDR1 SNHLY, CDR2 FYNNEI. Trimming pared 6 bases from V and 1 base from J, leaving 9 bases between.

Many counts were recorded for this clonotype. The CDR3 is CASSSTLVGAYEQYF. The CDR3 coding sequence is TGTGCCAGCAGCTCTACCCTAGTTGGGGCCTACGAGCAGTACTTC. The V and J genes are TRBV7-9 and TRBJ2-7; D remains ambiguous. The germline V gene encodes CDR1 SEHNR and CDR2 FQNEAQ (reference sequence). Trimming stripped 4 bases from V and 2 bases from J, with 15 bases between. The CDR3 has 15 amino acids.

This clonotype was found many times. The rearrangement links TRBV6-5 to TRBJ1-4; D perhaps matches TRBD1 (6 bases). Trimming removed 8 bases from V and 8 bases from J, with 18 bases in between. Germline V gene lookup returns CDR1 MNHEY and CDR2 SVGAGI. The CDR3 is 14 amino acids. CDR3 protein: CASANRQGNEKLFF. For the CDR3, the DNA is TGTGCCAGCGCCAATCGTCAGGGGAACGAAAAACTGTTTTTT.

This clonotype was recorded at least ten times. The CDR3 region is CSVAGGKAGNTIYF. Written as DNA, the CDR3 is TGCAGCGTTGCCGGGGGAAAGGCTGGAAACACCATATATTTT. V and J are TRBV29-1 and TRBJ1-3; maybe TRBD1 (5 bases). V lost 4 bases, J lost 2 bases, and 12 bases lay in between. Looked up from germline, CDR1 is SQVTM and CDR2 is ANQGSEA. This CDR3 spans 14 amino acids.

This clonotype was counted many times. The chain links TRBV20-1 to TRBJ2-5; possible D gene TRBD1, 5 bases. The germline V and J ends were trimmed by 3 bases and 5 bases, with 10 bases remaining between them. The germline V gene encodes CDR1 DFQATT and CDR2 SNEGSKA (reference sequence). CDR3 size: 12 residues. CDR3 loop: CSARGRWETQYF. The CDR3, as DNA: TGCAGTGCTAGGGGGCGTTGGGAGACCCAGTACTTC.

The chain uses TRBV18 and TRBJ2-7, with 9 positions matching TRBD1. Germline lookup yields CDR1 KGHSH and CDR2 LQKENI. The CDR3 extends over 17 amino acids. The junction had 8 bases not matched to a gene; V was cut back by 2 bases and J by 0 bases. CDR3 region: CASSPGQGQLSSYEQYF. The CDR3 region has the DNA TGTGCCAGCTCACCAGGACAGGGGCAGTTGAGCTCCTACGAGCAGTACTTC. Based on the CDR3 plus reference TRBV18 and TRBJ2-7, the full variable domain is NAGVMQNPRHLVRRRGQEARLRCSPMKGHSHVYWYRQLPEEGLKFMVYLQKENIIDESGMPKERFSAEFPKEGPSILRIQQVVRGDSAAYFCASSPGQGQLSSYEQYFGPGTRLTVT.

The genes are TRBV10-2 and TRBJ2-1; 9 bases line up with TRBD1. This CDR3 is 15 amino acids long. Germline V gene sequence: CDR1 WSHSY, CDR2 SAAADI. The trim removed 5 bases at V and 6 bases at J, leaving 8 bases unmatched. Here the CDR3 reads CASSLTGGVPNEQFF. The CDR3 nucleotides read TGCGCCAGCAGTCTGACAGGGGGGGTTCCCAATGAGCAGTTCTTC.